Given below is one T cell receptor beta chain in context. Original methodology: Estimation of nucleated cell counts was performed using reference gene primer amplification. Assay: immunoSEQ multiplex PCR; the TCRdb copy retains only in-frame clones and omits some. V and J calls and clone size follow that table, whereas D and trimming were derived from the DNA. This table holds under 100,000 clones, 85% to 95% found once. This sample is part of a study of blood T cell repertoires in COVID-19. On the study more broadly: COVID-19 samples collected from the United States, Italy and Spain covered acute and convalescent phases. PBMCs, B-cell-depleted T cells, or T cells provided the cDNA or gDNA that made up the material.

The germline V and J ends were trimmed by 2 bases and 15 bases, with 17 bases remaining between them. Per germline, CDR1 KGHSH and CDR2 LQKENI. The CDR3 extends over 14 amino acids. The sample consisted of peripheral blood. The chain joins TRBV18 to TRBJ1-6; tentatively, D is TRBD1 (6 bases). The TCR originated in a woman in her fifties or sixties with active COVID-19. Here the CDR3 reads CASSPSADSRFLHF. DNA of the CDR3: TGTGCCAGCTCACCATCAGCGGACAGTAGGTTCCTCCACTTT.